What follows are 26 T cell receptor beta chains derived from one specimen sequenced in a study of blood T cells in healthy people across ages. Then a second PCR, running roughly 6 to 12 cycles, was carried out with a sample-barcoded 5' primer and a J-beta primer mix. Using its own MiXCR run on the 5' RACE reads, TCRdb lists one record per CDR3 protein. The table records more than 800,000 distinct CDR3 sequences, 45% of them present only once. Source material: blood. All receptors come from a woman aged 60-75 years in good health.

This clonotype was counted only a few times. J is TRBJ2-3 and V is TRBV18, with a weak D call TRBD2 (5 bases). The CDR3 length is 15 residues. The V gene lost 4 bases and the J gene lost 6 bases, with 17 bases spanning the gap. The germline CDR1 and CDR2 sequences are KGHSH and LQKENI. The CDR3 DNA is TGTGCCAGCTCACAAAGGAGGATAGACTTGGATACGCAGTATTTT. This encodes CASSQRRIDLDTQYF.

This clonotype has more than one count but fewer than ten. The CDR3 sequence: CASSEFKGYRYEQYF. As DNA, the CDR3 is TGCGCCAGCAGTGAGTTCAAGGGGTACAGGTACGAGCAGTACTTC. This sequence joins TRBV10-2 and TRBJ2-7; a possible D gene is TRBD1 (5 bases). The CDR3 runs to 15 residues. Trimming removed 1 base at V and 4 bases at J, with 14 bases between. Germline V gives CDR1 WSHSY, CDR2 SAAADI.

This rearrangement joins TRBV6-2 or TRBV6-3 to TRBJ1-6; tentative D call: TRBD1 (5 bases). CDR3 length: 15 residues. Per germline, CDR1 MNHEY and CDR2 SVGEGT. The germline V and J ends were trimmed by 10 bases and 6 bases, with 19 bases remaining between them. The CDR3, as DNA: TGTGCCACCCGGGACCCAGGCTGGGGTAATTCACCCCTCCACTTT. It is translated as CATRDPGWGNSPLHF.

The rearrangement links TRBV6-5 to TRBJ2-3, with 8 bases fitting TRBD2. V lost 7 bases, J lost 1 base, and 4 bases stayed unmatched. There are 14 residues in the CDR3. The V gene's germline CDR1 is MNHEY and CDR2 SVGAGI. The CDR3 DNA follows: TGTGCCAGCATCGGGGGGGACGGCACAGATACGCAGTATTTT. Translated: CASIGGDGTDTQYF.

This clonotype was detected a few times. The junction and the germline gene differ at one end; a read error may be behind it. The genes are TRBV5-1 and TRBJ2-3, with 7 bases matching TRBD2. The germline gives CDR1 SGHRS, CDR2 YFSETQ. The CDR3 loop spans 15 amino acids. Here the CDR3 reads CASSLAAGLTDTQYF. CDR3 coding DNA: TGTGCCAGCAGCTTGGCAGCGGGACTCACAGATACGCAGTATTTT. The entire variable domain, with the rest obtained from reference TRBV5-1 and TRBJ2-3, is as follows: KAGVTQTPRYLIKTRGQQVTLSCSPISGHRSVSWYQQTPGQGLQFLFEYFSETQRNKGNFPGRFSGRQFSNSRSEMNVSTLELGDSALYLCASSLAAGLTDTQYFGPGTRLTVL.

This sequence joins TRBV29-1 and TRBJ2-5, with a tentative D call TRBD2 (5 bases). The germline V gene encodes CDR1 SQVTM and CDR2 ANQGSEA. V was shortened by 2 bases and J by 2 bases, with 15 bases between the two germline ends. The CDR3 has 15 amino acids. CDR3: CSVELGRESQETQYF. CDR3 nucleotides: TGCAGCGTTGAACTTGGTAGGGAGAGTCAAGAGACCCAGTACTTC.

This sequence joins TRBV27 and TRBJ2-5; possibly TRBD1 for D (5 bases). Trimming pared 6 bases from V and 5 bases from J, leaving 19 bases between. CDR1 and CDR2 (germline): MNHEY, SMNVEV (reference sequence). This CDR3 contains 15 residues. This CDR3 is CASSKTTGLGETQYF. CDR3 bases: TGTGCCAGCAGCAAAACTACAGGATTGGGGGAGACCCAGTACTTC.

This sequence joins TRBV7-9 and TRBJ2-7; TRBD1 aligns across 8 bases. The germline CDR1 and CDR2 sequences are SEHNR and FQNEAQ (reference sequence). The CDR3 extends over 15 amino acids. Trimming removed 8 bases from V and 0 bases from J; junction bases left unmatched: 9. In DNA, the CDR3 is TGTGCCAGCGGCGCCGGACAGGGAGGCTCCTACGAGCAGTACTTC. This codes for CASGAGQGGSYEQYF.

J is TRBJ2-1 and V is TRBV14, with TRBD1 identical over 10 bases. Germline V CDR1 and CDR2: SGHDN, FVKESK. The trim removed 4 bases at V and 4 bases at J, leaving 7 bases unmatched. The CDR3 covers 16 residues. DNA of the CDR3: TGTGCCAGCAGCCGTCCGGGACAGGGGATATACAATGAGCAGTTCTTC. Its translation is CASSRPGQGIYNEQFF.

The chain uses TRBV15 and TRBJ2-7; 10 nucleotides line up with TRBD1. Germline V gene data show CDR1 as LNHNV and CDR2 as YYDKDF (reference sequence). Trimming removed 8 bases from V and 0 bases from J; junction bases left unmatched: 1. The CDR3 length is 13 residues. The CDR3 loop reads CATGQGGSYEQYF. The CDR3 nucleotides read TGTGCCACCGGACAGGGGGGCTCCTACGAGCAGTACTTC.

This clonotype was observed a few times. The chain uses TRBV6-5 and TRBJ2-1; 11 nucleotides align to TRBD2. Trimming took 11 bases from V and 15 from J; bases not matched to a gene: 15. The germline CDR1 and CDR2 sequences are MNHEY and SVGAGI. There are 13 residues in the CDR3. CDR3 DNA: TGTGCCGTCAACCAACTTAGCGGGAGGGCCCTGTTCTTC. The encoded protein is CAVNQLSGRALFF.

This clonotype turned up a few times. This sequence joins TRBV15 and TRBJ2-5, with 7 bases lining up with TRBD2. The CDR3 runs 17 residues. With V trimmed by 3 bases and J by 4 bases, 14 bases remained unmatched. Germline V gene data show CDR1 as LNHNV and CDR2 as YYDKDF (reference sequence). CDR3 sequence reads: CATSSPPGGSSLETQYF. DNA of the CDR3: TGTGCCACCAGCAGCCCTCCCGGCGGGAGTAGTTTAGAGACCCAGTACTTC.

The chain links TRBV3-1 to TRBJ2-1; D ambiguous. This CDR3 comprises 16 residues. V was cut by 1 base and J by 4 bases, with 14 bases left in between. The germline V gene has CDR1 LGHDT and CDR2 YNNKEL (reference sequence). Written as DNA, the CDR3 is TGTGCCAGCAGCCAAGTTGGGTCAGCCGGTTACAATGAGCAGTTCTTC. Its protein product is CASSQVGSAGYNEQFF.

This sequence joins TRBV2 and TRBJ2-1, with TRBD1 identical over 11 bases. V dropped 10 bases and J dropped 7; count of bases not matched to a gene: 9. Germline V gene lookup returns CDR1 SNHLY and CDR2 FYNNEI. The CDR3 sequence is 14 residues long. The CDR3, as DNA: TGTGCCACCCTGGGACAGGGGGTAATTAATGAGCAGTTCTTC. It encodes CATLGQGVINEQFF.

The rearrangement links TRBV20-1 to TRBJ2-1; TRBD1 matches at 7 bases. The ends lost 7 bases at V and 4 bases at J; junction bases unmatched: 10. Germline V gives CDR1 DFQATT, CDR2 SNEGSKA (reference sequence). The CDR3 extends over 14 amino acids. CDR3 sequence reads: CSVHWGTVYNEQFF. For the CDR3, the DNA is TGCAGTGTTCACTGGGGGACAGTTTACAATGAGCAGTTCTTC.

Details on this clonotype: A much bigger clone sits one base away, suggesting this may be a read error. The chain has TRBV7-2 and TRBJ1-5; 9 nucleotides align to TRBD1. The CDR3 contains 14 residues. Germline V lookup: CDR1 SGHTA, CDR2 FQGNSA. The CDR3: CASSPGQGGQPRHF. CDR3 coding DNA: TGTGCCAGCAGCCCGGGACAGGGAGGACAGCCCCGGCATTTT.

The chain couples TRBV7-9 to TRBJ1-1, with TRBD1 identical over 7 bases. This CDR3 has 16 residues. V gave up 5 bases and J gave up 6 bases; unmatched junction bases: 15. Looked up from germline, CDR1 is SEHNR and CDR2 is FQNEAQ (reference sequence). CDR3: CASSRSQGEGNPEAFF. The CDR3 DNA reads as TGTGCCAGCAGCCGCTCCCAGGGGGAGGGCAACCCTGAAGCTTTCTTT.

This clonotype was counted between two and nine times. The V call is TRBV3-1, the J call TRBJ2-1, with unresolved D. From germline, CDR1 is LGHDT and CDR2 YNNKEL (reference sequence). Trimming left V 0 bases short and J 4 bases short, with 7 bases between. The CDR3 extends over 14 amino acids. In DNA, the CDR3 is TGTGCCAGCAGCCAAGACCAGGTTTACAATGAGCAGTTCTTC. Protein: CASSQDQVYNEQFF.

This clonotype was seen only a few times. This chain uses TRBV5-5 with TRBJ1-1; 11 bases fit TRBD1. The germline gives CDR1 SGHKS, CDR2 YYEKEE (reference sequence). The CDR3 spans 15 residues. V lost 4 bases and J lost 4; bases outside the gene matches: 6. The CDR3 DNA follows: TGTGCCAGCAGCCTCCAGGACAGGGGGCTCACTGAAGCTTTCTTT. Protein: CASSLQDRGLTEAFF.

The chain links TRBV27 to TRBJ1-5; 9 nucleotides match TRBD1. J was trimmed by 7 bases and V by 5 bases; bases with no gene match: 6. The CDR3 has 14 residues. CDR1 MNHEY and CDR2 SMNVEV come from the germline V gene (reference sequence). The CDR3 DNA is TGTGCCAGCAGTCCCCGGGGACAGGGCCAGCCCCAGCATTTT. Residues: CASSPRGQGQPQHF.

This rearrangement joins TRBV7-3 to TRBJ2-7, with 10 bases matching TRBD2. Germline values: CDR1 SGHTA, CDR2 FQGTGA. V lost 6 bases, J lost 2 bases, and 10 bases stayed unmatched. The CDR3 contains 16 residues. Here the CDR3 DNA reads TGTGCCAGCAGTCTACCAGGGACTAGCGTGACCTACGAGCAGTACTTC. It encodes CASSLPGTSVTYEQYF.

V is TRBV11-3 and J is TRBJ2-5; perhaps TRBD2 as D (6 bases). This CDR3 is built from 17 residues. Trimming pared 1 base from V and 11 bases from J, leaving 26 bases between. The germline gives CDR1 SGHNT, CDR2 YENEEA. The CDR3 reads CASSLGGGGGALNEQYF. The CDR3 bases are TGTGCCAGCAGCTTAGGGGGAGGCGGAGGGGCCCTCAATGAGCAGTACTTC.

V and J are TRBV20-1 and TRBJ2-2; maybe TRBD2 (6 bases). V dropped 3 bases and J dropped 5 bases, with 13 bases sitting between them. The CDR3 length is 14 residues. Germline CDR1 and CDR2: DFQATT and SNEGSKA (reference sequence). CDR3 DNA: TGCAGTGCTAGTTTCGGGGGTAGGACCGGGGAGCTGTTTTTT. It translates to CSASFGGRTGELFF.

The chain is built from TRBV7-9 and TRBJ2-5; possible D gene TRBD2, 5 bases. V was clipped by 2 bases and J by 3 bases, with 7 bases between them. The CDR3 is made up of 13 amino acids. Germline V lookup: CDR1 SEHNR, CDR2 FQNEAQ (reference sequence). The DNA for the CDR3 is TGTGCCAGCAGCTTATACGGGGAAGAGACCCAGTACTTC. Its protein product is CASSLYGEETQYF.

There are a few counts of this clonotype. The CDR3 nucleotides are TGCAGTGCGGGCGGTTCCGGACTGACCTCGTCCACAGATACGCAGTATTTT. Encoded protein: CSAGGSGLTSSTDTQYF. The chain employs TRBV20-1 and TRBJ2-3; possible D gene TRBD2, 5 bases. Germline V gives CDR1 DFQATT, CDR2 SNEGSKA (reference sequence). This CDR3 has 17 amino acids. V was shortened by 6 bases and J by 2 bases, with 24 bases between the two germline ends.

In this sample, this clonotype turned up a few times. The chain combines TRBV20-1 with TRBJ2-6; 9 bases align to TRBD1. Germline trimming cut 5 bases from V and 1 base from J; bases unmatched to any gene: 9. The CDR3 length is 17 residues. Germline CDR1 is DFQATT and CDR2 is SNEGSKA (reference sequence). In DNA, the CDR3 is TGCAGTGCTCTATCACCGGGACAGGGATCTGGGGCCAACGTCCTGACTTTC. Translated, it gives CSALSPGQGSGANVLTF.